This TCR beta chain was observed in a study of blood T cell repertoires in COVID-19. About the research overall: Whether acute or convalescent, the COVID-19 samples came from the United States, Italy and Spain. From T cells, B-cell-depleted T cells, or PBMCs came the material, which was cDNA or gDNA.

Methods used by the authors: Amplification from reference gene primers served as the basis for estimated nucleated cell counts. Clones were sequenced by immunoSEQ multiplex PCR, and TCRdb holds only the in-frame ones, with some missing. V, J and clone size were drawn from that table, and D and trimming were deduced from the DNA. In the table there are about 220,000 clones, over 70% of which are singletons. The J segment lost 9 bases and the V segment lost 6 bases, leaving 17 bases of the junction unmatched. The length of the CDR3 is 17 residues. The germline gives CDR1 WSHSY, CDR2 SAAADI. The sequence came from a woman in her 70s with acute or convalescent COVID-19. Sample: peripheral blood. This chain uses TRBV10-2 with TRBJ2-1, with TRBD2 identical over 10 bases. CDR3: CASSDTPGIAGGREQFF. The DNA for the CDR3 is TGCGCCAGCAGCGACACTCCGGGGATAGCGGGGGGACGTGAGCAGTTCTTC.